Given below is one T cell receptor beta chain in context. The source of the sample is a study of Graves' ophthalmopathy and Graves' hyperthyroidism. Moderate-to-severe activity, CAS at least 3, NOSPECS at least 4 and duration under 3 months characterized donors with ophthalmopathy. Symptoms, serum thyroxine and TRAb, thyroid ultrasound, and orbital computed tomography formed the diagnostic basis. The sequenced template was RNA, covering the TCR beta CDR3 region. Second-round multiplex PCR came after a first-round RT-PCR that employed HTBI primers. TCRdb re-analysed the multiplex PCR reads in MiXCR, keeping a single row per CDR3 protein. This sample carries about 370,000 distinct CDR3 sequences, around 16% of them seen once, and the ten largest clones take roughly 1.6%. Material for sequencing was peripheral blood. The TCR originated in a woman between 18 and 29 years old with Graves' ophthalmopathy.

The CDR3 spells CASSYFGAGQETQYF. The CDR3 coding sequence is TGTGCCAGCAGTTACTTCGGAGCGGGTCAAGAGACCCAGTACTTC. The chain employs TRBV6-2 or TRBV6-3 and TRBJ2-5, with a possible D match to TRBD2 (6 bases). The CDR3 runs to 15 residues. The germline V gene has CDR1 MNHEY and CDR2 SVGEGT. Trimming removed 1 base from V and 2 bases from J, with 11 bases in between.